This T cell receptor beta chain was observed in a study of blood T cell repertoires in COVID-19. Study as a whole: Samples representing acute and convalescent COVID-19 were sourced from the United States, Italy and Spain. The cDNA or gDNA used as material had been derived from T cells, B-cell-depleted T cells, or PBMCs.

As handled by the study authors: The assay estimated nucleated cells by amplifying reference gene primers. Libraries were prepared by immunoSEQ multiplex PCR; TCRdb keeps only in-frame clonotypes and omits some of them. The V and J calls and clone size come from that table; D and trimming were worked out from the DNA. The sample has fewer than 80,000 clones, around nine tenths seen once. This CDR3 has 17 amino acids. V was pared by 2 bases and J by 5 bases, with 12 bases of the junction left unmatched. In germline, CDR1 is MNHEY, CDR2 SMNVEV (reference sequence). Sequenced: peripheral blood. The TCR sequence derives from a man between 65 and 85 years old with acute or convalescent COVID-19. The rearrangement joins TRBV27 to TRBJ2-3; 8 bases match TRBD2. The CDR3 sequence: CASSLKPGRAGGDTQYF. CDR3 sequence (DNA): TGTGCCAGCAGTTTAAAGCCCGGGAGGGCCGGGGGAGATACGCAGTATTTT.